This T cell receptor beta chain was identified during a study of T cell responses to AZD1222 COVID-19 vaccine. The CDR3 is 14 residues long. The germline V and J ends were trimmed by 4 bases and 6 bases, with 16 bases remaining between them. TCRdb keeps only in-frame clones here, not all; method: immunoSEQ multiplex PCR. This table holds over 130,000 clones, around 95% found once. This TCR was recovered from an adult in good health. This specimen consisted of peripheral blood, obtained on day 0 of AZD1222 vaccination. The chain combines TRBV5-3 with TRBJ1-2; D is ambiguous. TRBV5-3 is an ORF, with its function uncertain. CDR3 protein: CARSPGSRSDGYTF. The CDR3 region has the DNA TGTGCCAGAAGCCCGGGGTCCCGCTCCGATGGCTACACCTTC.